This TCR beta chain is drawn from a study of vaccination and CD4 T cells after COVID-19. Study-level background: Each control was exposed to a CEFX pool, an HIV-1 Nef pool, or no peptide at all.

Treatment of the sample: approximately nine-day PBMC culture with coronavirus spike peptide pools or control peptides (ViraFEST assay). Gathering of the CD4+ T cells, from the unexposed donor, took place before the COVID-19 pandemic (2011-2018). It was after roughly ten days of culture that CD4+ T cells were isolated by negative selection. The germline V gene has CDR1 DFQATT and CDR2 SNEGSKA (reference sequence). With V trimmed by 3 bases and J by 0 bases, 2 bases remained unmatched. This CDR3 has 14 amino acids. On this clonotype itself: Its cognate antigen is unknown.

Researchers used the Oncomine TCR Beta short-read assay to sequence DNA from cultured CD4+ T cells. It was cultured CD4+ T cells from which genomic DNA was extracted. TCRdb independently ran MiXCR on the PCR reads; one entry per CDR3 protein. The sample yields fewer than 11,000 distinct CDR3 sequences, about 30% seen once. The TCR sequence derives from a human donor in good health. The chain links TRBV20-1 to TRBJ2-1; TRBD1 aligns across 7 bases. The sequenced sample was CD4+ T cells from blood, cultured in vitro. CDR3 sequence (DNA): TGCAGTGCTAGGGGACAGAGCTCCTACAATGAGCAGTTCTTC. Amino acids: CSARGQSSYNEQFF.